This T cell receptor (beta chain) was documented in a study of CD8 T cells in Susac syndrome. Study-level information: Each patient with Susac syndrome, at the time of blood draw, was therapy-naive, on corticosteroids, or on intravenous immunoglobulin alone.

Germline CDR1 and CDR2: SGDLS and YYNGEE. Trimming removed 4 bases from V and 7 bases from J, with 15 bases in between. The length of the CDR3 is 14 residues. CD8+ and CD4+ T cells were negatively isolated; TEMRA cells were FACS-enriched. This clonotype was detected once. Its cognate antigen is unknown. Random hexamers were used to reverse transcribe about 0.5 to 1 ug of RNA. Coverage of TCR beta CDR3 amplification by immunoSEQ multiplex PCR extended to 54 Vbeta and 13 Jbeta. TCRdb called the immunoSEQ multiplex PCR reads again in MiXCR, with one record for every CDR3 protein. The repertoire consists of about 210,000 distinct CDR3 sequences, with over 90% occurring once and the leading ten covering 0.15% to 0.2%. Study-wide results and caveats: The CD4+ T cell repertoires in Susac syndrome were not clonally expanded.

The chain employs TRBV9 and TRBJ2-4, with D perhaps TRBD1 (6 bases). The source material was CD4+ T cells from PBMCs. The TCR was taken from a human donor with Susac syndrome. CDR3 loop: CASSLPDSRNIQYF. In nucleotides, the CDR3 is TGTGCCAGCAGCCTACCGGACAGTCGGAACATTCAGTACTTC.